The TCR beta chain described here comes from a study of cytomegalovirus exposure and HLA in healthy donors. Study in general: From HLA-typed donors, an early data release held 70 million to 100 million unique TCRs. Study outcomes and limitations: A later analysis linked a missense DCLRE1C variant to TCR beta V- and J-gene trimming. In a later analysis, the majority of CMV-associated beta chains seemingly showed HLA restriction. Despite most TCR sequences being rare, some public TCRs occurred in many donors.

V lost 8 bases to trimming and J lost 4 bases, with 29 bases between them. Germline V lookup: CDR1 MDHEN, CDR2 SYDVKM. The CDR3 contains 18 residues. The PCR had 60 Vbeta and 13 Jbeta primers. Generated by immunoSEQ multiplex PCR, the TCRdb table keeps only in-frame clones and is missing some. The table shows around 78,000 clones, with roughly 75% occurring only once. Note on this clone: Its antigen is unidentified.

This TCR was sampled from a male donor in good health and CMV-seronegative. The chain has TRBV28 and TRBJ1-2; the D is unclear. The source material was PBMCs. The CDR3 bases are TGTGCCAGCGGAACAACGGGTCATCTAGGAGCCGCTTCCTATGGCTACACCTTC. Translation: CASGTTGHLGAASYGYTF.